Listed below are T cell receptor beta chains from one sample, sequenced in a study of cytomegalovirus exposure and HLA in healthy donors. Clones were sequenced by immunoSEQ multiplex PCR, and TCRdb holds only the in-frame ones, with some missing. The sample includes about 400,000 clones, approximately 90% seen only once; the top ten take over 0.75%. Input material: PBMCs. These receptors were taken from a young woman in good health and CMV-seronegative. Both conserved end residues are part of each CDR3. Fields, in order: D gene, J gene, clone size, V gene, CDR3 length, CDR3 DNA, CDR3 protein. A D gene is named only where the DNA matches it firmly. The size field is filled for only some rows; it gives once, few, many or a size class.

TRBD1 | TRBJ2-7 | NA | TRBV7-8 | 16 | TGTGCCAGCAGCTTCTACGGGACAGAAAGCTCCTACGAGCAGTACTTC | CASSFYGTESSYEQYF
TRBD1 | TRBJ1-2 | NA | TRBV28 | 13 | TGTGCCAGCAGTCCCAGGGGGCGCGGTGGCTACACCTTC | CASSPRGRGGYTF
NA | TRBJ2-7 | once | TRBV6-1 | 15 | TGTGCCACCTCCCTGGGGGGGCTCTACTCCTACGAGCAGTACTTC | CATSLGGLYSYEQYF
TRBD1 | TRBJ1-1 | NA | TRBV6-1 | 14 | TGTGCCAGCAGACTCCTGACAGGGGGATCGAAACCTTTCTTT | CASRLLTGGSKPFF
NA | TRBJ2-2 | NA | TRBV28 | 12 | TGTGCCAGCCCCGATGTAACTGGGGAGCTGTTTTTT | CASPDVTGELFF
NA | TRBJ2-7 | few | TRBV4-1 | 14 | TGCGCCAGCAGCCAAGTTGACTTCTCCTACGAGCAGTACTTC | CASSQVDFSYEQYF
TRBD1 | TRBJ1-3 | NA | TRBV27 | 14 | TGTGCCAGCAGCCCGACAGGGGTTGGAAACACCATATATTTT | CASSPTGVGNTIYF
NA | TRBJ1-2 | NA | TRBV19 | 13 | TGTGCCAGTAGTATAGTTTCCAGCTATGGCTACACCTTC | CASSIVSSYGYTF
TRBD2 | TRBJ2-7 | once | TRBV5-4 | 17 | TGTGCCAGCAGCTACGTAGCGGGGAAGGCGGGTTCCTACGAGCAGTACTTC | CASSYVAGKAGSYEQYF
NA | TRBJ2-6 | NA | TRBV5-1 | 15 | TGCGCCAGCAGCCCCCCAGGGTCTGGGGCCAACGTCCTGACTTTC | CASSPPGSGANVLTF
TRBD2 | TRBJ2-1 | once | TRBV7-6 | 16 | TGTGCCAGCAGCTTAGGCCAGCGGGAGATAAGAAATGAGCAGTTCTTC | CASSLGQREIRNEQFF
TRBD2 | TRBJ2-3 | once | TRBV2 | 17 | TGTGCCAGCAGTGACTACAGGATGAGCGGGGGCCCAGATACGCAGTATTTT | CASSDYRMSGGPDTQYF
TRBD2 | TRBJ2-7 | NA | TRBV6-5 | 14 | TGTGCCAGCAGTCCGGGACTAGCGGGCCACGAGCAGTACTTC | CASSPGLAGHEQYF
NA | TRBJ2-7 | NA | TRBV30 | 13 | TGTGCCTGCCGGGACTTCTCCTCCTACGAGCAGTACTTC | CACRDFSSYEQYF
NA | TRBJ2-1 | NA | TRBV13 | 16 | TGTGCCAGCAGCTTAGTACGCGGCTGGACCTACAATGAGCAGTTCTTC | CASSLVRGWTYNEQFF
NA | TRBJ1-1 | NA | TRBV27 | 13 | TGTGCCAGCAGTGTAACAGGGAGTACTGAAGCTTTCTTT | CASSVTGSTEAFF
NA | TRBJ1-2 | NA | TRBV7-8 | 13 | TGTGCCAGCAAACCAATTGGGACTTCTGGCTACACCTTC | CASKPIGTSGYTF
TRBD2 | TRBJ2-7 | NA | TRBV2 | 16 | TGTGCCAGCACCACAACCGCTAGCGGGAGGGCCTACGAGCAGTACTTC | CASTTTASGRAYEQYF
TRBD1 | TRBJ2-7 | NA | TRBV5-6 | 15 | TGTGCCAGCAGCTTGAGCTACAGGGGCCCCTACGAGCAGTACTTC | CASSLSYRGPYEQYF
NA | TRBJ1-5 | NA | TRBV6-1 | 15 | TGTGCCAGCAGTGAAACAGGGCAGGACAATCAGCCCCAGCATTTT | CASSETGQDNQPQHF
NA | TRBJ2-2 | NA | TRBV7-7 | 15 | TGTGCCAGCAGCTTCGGTATAGGGGAAGCCGGGGAGCTGTTTTTT | CASSFGIGEAGELFF
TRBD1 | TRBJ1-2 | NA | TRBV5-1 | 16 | TGCGCCAGCAGCTTGGGAATAGTCACAGGGGGCGGTGGCTACACCTTC | CASSLGIVTGGGGYTF
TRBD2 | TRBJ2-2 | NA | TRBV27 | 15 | TGTGCCAGCGGGGGACTAGCGGGAGTAGGCGGGGAGCTGTTTTTT | CASGGLAGVGGELFF
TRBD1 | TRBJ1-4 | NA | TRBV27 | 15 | TGTGCCAGCAGTCCGGAGACAGGGGGGATTGAAAAACTGTTTTTT | CASSPETGGIEKLFF
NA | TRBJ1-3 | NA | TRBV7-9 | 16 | TGTGCCAGCAGCCCCCCCACAGGGAGCTCTGGAAACACCATATATTTT | CASSPPTGSSGNTIYF
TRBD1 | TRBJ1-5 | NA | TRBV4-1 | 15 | TGCGCCAGCAGCCAAGGACAGGGCTTCAATCAGCCCCAGCATTTT | CASSQGQGFNQPQHF
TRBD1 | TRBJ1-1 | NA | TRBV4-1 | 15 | TGCGCCAGCAGCCTGGGGACAGGGGCTATCACTGAAGCTTTCTTT | CASSLGTGAITEAFF
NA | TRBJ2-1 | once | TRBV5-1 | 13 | TGCGCCAGCAGCCCTGGACGGGGAGATGAGCAGTTCTTC | CASSPGRGDEQFF
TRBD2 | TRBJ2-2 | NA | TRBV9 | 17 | TGTGCCAGCAGCGTAGATAAACTAGCGGGGGTGAGCGGGGAGCTGTTTTTT | CASSVDKLAGVSGELFF
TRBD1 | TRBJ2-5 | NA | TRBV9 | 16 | TGTGCCAGCAGCGTAGGTGACAGGGCGGGCGGGGAGACCCAGTACTTC | CASSVGDRAGGETQYF
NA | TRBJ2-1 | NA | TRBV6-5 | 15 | TGTGCCAGCAGTTACTCTGGGACACCCTACAATGAGCAGTTCTTC | CASSYSGTPYNEQFF
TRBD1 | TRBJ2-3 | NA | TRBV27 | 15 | TGTGCCAGCAGTGCAGGGGGCAGGGGCACAGATACGCAGTATTTT | CASSAGGRGTDTQYF
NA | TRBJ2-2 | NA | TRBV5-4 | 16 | TGTGCCAGCAGCTTGAGTTGGGCTAGCCGGACCGGGGAGCTGTTTTTT | CASSLSWASRTGELFF
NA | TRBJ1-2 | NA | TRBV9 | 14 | TGTGCCAGCAGCGTGGACAGCACTAACTATGGCTACACCTTC | CASSVDSTNYGYTF
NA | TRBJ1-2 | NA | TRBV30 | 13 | TGTGCCTGGAACGCTGGGCAGGGTGGAGGCTACACCTTC | CAWNAGQGGGYTF
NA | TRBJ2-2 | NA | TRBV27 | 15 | TGTGCCAGCAGCTTGCCCGCGACTGGCACCGGGGAGCTGTTTTTT | CASSLPATGTGELFF
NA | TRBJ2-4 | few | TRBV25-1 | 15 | TGTGCCAGCAGTGAACCCTCCTTAGCCAAAAACATTCAGTACTTC | CASSEPSLAKNIQYF
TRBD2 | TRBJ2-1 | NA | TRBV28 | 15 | TGTGCCAGCAGAACGGCGGGGGGAAATTACAATGAGCAGTTCTTC | CASRTAGGNYNEQFF
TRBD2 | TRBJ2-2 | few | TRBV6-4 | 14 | TGTGCCAGCAAAGGGAGGGACCCAACCGGGGAGCTGTTTTTT | CASKGRDPTGELFF
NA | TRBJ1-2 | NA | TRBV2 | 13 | TGTGCCAGAGATCCGGGACAACAAACGGGCTACACCTTC | CARDPGQQTGYTF
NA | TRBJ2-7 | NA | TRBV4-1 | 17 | TGCGCCAGCAGCCAAGCCCTTCGTAACTACTTATCCTACGAGCAGTACTTC | CASSQALRNYLSYEQYF
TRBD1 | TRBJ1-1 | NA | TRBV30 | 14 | TGTGCCTGGCAGGGGGCCTGGGGGAACACTGAAGCTTTCTTT | CAWQGAWGNTEAFF
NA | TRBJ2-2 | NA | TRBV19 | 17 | TGTGCCAGTAGTATAGTATCGGTGCTCCTGAACACCGGGGAGCTGTTTTTT | CASSIVSVLLNTGELFF